This T cell receptor beta chain was identified during a study of Ad26.COV2.S vaccination and SARS-CoV-2 variants. About this clone itself: Its matching antigen is unknown.

Study-wide results and limits: Using TCR breadth and depth analyses may have led to underestimated total T cell responses. Those who received vaccine or placebo ended up with similar non-spike TCR breadth.

The V and J ends lost 4 bases and 9 bases, in that order; junction bases with no gene match: 8. The CDR3 is made up of 15 amino acids. Germline V lookup: CDR1 SGHRS, CDR2 YFSETQ. The method was immunoSEQ multiplex PCR; TCRdb's version includes in-frame clones alone and lacks a portion of them. The table lists a few hundred thousand clones, around 87% of them singletons, with around 3% in the top ten. The treatment denotes: over 15 received Ad26.COV2.S at low or high dose, single or two shots; 5 received placebo; per-sample allocation not given. Sampling happened 63 days after the first vaccine or placebo injection.

The source was peripheral blood, collected in a trial of Ad26.COV2.S vaccine versus placebo. The chain uses TRBV5-1 and TRBJ2-2, with TRBD2 matching 11 bases. This TCR came from a person between 18 and 60 years old who received the Ad26.COV2.S COVID-19 vaccine or a placebo. CDR3 in amino acids: CASSITSTSGRELFF. The CDR3 coding sequence is TGCGCCAGCAGCATAACCTCGACTAGCGGGAGGGAGCTGTTTTTT.